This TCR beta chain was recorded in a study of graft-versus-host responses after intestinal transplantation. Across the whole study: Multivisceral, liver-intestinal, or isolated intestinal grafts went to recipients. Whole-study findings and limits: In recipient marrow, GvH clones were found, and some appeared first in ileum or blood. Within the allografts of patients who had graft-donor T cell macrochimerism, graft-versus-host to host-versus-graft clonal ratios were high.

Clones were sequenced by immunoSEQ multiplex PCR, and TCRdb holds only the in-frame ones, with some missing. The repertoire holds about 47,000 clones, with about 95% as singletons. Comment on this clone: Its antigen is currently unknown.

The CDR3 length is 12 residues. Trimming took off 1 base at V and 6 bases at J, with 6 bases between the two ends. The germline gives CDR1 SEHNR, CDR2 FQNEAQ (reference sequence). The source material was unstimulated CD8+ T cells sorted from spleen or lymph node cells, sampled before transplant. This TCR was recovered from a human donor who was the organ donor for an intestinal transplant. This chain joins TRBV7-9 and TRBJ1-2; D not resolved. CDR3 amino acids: CASSLGADGYTF. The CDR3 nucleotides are TGTGCCAGCAGCTTAGGCGCCGATGGCTACACCTTC.